These T cell receptor beta chains were read from a single sample in a study of blood T cell repertoires in COVID-19. The method was immunoSEQ multiplex PCR; TCRdb's version includes in-frame clones alone and lacks a portion of them. This table has about 69,000 clones, almost 90% appearing once. Sequences were obtained from peripheral blood. Receptor source: a man aged 50 to 59 with acute or convalescent COVID-19. The conserved cysteine and the conserved F or W are not part of the CDR3 here. The size field is filled for only some rows; it gives once, few, many or a size class.

CDR3aa: ASSLERGGGTYEQY
abundance: NA
v_gene: TRBV11-3
j_gene: TRBJ2-7

CDR3aa: ASSYIGTSGIYNEQF
abundance: NA
v_gene: TRBV5-5
j_gene: TRBJ2-1

CDR3aa: ASSLQIIADTQY
abundance: NA
v_gene: TRBV11-2
j_gene: TRBJ2-3

CDR3aa: ASRGTGSYEQY
abundance: NA
v_gene: TRBV19
j_gene: TRBJ2-7

CDR3aa: ASSESGRGNQPQH
abundance: NA
v_gene: TRBV25-1
j_gene: TRBJ1-5

CDR3aa: ASSGQGYEQY
abundance: NA
v_gene: TRBV9
j_gene: TRBJ2-7

CDR3aa: ASSQREGSHEQY
abundance: NA
v_gene: TRBV18
j_gene: TRBJ2-7

CDR3aa: ASSDFPTYEQY
abundance: NA
v_gene: TRBV6-5
j_gene: TRBJ2-7

CDR3aa: ASSSGLAGMRDNEQF
abundance: NA
v_gene: TRBV11-3
j_gene: TRBJ2-1

CDR3aa: ASGLTGVLQETQY
abundance: NA
v_gene: TRBV12-5
j_gene: TRBJ2-5

CDR3aa: SVEWGNGGSEQF
abundance: NA
v_gene: TRBV29-1
j_gene: TRBJ2-1

CDR3aa: ASSPSRDEQY
abundance: NA
v_gene: TRBV5-1
j_gene: TRBJ2-7

CDR3aa: ASSTPESGYNEQF
abundance: NA
v_gene: TRBV3-1/TRBV3-2
j_gene: TRBJ2-1

CDR3aa: ASSPDRGRITDTQY
abundance: NA
v_gene: TRBV27
j_gene: TRBJ2-3

CDR3aa: SVEGRGEKLF
abundance: few
v_gene: TRBV29-1
j_gene: TRBJ1-4

CDR3aa: ASSPFNPYEQY
abundance: NA
v_gene: TRBV18
j_gene: TRBJ2-7

CDR3aa: ASSLQGASYGYT
abundance: NA
v_gene: TRBV5-1
j_gene: TRBJ1-2

CDR3aa: ASSTRNRALRETQY
abundance: NA
v_gene: TRBV19
j_gene: TRBJ2-5

CDR3aa: ASSSQGYNEQF
abundance: NA
v_gene: TRBV28
j_gene: TRBJ2-1

CDR3aa: ASSPPSGEAF
abundance: NA
v_gene: TRBV18
j_gene: TRBJ1-1

CDR3aa: ASSTTGTQETQY
abundance: NA
v_gene: TRBV5-1
j_gene: TRBJ2-5

CDR3aa: ASSTRQGNTEAF
abundance: once
v_gene: TRBV6-5
j_gene: TRBJ1-1